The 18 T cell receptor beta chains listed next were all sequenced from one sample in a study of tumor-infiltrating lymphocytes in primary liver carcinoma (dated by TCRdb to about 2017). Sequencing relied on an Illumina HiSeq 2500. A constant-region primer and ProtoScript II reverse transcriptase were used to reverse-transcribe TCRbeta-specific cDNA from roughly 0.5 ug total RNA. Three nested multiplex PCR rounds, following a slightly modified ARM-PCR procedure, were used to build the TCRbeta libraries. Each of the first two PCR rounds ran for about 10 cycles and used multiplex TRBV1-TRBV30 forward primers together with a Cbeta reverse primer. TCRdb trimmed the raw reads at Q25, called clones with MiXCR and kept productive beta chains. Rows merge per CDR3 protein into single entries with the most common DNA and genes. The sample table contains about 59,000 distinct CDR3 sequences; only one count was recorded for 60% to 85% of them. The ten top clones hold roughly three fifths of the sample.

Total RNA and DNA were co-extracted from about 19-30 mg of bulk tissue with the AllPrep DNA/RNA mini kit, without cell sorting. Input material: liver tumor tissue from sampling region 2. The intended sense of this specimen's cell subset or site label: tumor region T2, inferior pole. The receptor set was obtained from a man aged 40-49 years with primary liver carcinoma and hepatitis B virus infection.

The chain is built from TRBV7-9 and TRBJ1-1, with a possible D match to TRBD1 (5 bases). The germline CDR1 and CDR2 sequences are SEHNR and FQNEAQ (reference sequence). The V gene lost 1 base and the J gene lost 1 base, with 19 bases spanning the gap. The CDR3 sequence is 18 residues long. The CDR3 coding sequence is TGTGCCAGCAGCTTAGGCCAACTCAGTCCGGGACCGAACACTGAAGCTTTCTTT. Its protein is CASSLGQLSPGPNTEAFF.

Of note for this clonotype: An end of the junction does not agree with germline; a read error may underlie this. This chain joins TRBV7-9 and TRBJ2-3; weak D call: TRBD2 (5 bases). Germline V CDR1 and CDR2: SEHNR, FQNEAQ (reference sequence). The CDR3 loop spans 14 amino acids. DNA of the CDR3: TGTGCCTGCAGTTCTGGACTTTTCACGGATACGCAGTATTTT. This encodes CACSSGLFTDTQYF.

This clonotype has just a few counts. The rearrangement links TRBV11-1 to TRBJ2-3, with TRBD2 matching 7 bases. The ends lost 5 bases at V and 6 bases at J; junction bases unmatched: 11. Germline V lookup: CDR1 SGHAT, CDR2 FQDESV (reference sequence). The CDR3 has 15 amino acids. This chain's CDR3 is CASSEGGGLMDTQYF. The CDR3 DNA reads TGTGCCAGCAGCGAAGGCGGGGGTTTAATGGATACGCAGTATTTT.

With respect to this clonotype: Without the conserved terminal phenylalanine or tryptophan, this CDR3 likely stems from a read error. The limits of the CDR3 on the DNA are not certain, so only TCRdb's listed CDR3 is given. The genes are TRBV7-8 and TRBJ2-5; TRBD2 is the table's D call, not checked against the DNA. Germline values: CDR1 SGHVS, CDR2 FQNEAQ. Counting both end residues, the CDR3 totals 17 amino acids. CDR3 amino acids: CASSPHGLAGGKETLYS.

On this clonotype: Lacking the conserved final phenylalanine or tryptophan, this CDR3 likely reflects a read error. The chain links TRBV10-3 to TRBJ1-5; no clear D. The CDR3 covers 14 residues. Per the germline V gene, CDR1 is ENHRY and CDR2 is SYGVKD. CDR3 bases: TGTGTCATTAGTGAGTGTGAGGGCGATCAGCCCCAGCATTGT. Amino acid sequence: CVISECEGDQPQHC.

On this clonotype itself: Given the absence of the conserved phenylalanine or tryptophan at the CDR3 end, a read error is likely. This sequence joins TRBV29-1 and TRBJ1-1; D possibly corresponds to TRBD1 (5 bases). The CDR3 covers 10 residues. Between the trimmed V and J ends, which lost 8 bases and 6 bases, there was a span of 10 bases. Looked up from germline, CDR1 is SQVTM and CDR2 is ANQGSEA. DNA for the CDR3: TGCAGCACTGGACACTCTGAAGCTTTCTCT. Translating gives CSTGHSEAFS.

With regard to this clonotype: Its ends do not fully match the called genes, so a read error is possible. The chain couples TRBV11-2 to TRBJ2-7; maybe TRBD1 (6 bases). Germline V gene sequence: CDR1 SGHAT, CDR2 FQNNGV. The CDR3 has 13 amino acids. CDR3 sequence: CASSYLQGYEEYF. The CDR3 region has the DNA TGTGCGAGCAGTTATTTACAGGGTTACGAGGAGTACTTC.

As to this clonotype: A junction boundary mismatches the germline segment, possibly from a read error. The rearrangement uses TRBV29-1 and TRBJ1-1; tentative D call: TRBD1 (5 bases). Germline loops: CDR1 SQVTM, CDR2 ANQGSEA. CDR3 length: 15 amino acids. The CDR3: CSASGGWAINTEAFF. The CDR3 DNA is TGCAGCGCATCGGGGGGGTGGGCTATTAACACCGAAGCTTTCTTT.

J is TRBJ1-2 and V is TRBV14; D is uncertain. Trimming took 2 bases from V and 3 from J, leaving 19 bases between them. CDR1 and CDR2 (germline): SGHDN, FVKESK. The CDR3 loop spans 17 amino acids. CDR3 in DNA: TGTGCCAGCAGCCAACGATATCACTCTCTAGAGGACTATGGCTACACCTTC. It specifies CASSQRYHSLEDYGYTF.

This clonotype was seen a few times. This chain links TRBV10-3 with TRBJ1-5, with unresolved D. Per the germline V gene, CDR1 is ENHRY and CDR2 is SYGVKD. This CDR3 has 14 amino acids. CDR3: CVISEYEGDQPQHF. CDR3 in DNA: TGTGTCATTAGTGAGTATGAGGGTGATCAGCCCCAGCATTTT.

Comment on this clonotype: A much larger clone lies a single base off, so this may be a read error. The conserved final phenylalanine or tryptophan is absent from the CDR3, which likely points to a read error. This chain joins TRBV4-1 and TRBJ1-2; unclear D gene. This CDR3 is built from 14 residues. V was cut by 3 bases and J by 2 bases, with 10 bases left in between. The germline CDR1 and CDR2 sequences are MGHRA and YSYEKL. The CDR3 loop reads CASSHQDGNYGYTL. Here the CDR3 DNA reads TGCGCCAGCAGCCATCAGGACGGGAACTATGGCTACACCCTC.

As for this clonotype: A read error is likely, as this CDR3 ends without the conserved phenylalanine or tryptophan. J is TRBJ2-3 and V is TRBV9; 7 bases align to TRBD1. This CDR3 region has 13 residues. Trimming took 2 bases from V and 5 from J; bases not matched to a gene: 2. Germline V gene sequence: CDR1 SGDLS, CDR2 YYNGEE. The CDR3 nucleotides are TGTGCCAGCAGCGTGGCAGGGGGAGATACGCAGTATCTT. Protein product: CASSVAGGDTQYL.

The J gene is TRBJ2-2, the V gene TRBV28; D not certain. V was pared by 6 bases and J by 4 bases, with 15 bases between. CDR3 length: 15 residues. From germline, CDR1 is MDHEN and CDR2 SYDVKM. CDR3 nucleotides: TGTGCCAGCAGCCCTCTAAACTGGGGCACCGGGGAGCTGTTTTTT. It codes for CASSPLNWGTGELFF.

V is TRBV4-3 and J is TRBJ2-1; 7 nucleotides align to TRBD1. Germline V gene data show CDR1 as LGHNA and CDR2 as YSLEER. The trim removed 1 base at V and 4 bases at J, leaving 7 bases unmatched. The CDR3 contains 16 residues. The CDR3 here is CASSQVVGGQYNEQFF. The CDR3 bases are TGCGCCAGCAGCCAAGTTGTAGGGGGCCAGTACAATGAGCAGTTCTTC.

In nucleotides, the CDR3 is TGTGCCAGCAGTTTTCCCGGGATTAGCGGGACCAAAAACATTCAGTACTTC. Amino acid sequence: CASSFPGISGTKNIQYF. The rearrangement links TRBV11-1 to TRBJ2-4; 8 bases line up with TRBD2. This CDR3 is built from 17 residues. Germline V lookup: CDR1 SGHAT, CDR2 FQDESV (reference sequence). After removal of 6 bases from V and 2 bases from J, the junction contained 12 bases not matched to a gene.

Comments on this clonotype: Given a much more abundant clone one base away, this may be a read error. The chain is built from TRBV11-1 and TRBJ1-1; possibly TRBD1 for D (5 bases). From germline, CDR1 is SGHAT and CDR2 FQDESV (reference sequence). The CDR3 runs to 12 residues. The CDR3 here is CVSSWGDTEAFF. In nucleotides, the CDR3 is TGTGTCAGCAGCTGGGGGGACACTGAAGCTTTCTTT. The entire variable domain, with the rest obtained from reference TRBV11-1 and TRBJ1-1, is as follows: EAEVAQSPRYKITEKSQAVAFWCDPISGHATLYWYRQILGQGPELLVQFQDESVVDDSQLPKDRFSAERLKGVDSTLKIQPAELGDSAMYLCVSSWGDTEAFFGQGTRLTVV.

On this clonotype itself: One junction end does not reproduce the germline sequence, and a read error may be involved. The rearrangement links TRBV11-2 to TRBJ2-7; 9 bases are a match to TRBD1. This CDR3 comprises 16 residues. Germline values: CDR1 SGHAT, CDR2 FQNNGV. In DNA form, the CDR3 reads TGTGCCTGCAGCTTCATACAGGGGGCCATAGATAGCGAGCAGTACTTC. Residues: CACSFIQGAIDSEQYF.

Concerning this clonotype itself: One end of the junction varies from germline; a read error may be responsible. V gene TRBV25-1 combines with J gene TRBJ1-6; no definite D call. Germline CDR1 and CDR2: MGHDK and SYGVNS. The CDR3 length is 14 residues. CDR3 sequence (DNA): TGTGCCAGCAGTGAACCCCTCTATAATTCAGCCCTCCACTTT. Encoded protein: CASSEPLYNSALHF.